The entry below describes one TCR beta chain. What it binds is unknown. This entry comes from a study of post-analysis software for immune sequencing data. Study-wide findings and caveats: With TRBV5-6, TRBV5-1 and TRBV20-1 included, about five TRBV segments were more frequent in patients than in controls. Significantly decreased normalized Chao1 diversity was recorded for multiple sclerosis patients relative to controls.

The library was made from cDNA and included unique molecular identifiers. Via MiXCR, TCRdb re-called the PCR reads, giving one row per CDR3 protein. The sample records about half a million distinct CDR3 sequences, approximately 45% being singletons. Germline-derived CDR1 and CDR2 are SGHTA and FQGTGA. CDR3 size: 16 residues. V was trimmed by 1 base and J by 4 bases, leaving 14 bases between them. This TCR derives from a girl between 5 and 17 years old with multiple sclerosis. J is TRBJ2-1 and V is TRBV7-3; perhaps TRBD2 as D (5 bases). Sequencing input: blood. The CDR3 reads CASSLSLKGLYNEQFF. The CDR3 region has the DNA TGTGCCAGCAGCTTAAGTCTAAAAGGACTGTACAATGAGCAGTTCTTC.